This is a list of T cell receptor beta chains from one sample in a study of T cells in Graves' hyperthyroidism and ophthalmopathy. From the multiplex PCR reads, TCRdb called clonotypes with MiXCR, one entry per CDR3 protein. The sample consists of about 590,000 distinct CDR3 sequences, approximately 15% of them appearing once. Sequencing used blood. The source is a woman aged 18-29 years with Graves' ophthalmopathy. Both conserved end residues are part of each CDR3. The listing skips clone size in some rows; elsewhere it reads once, few, many or a size class.

>TRBV7-2|.|TRBJ1-1
CASSLGGQGRTNTEAFF
>TRBV7-3|many|TRBJ2-7
CASSLKGGVYEQYF
>TRBV13|.|TRBJ1-1
CASPGRPNTEAFF
>TRBV9|few|TRBJ2-5
CASSQGASSETQYF
>TRBV24-1|few|TRBJ2-1
CATSRFLSSYNEQFF
>TRBV19|.|TRBJ1-1
CASSISVNTEAFF
>TRBV6-4|.|TRBJ1-1
CASSVTRDTEAFF
>TRBV9|many|TRBJ2-7
CASSVTGTGPYEQYF
>TRBV19|few|TRBJ1-5
CASSVTGEGNQPQHF
>TRBV3-1|few|TRBJ2-1
CASSQGERVLGYNEQFF
>TRBV4-1|.|TRBJ1-1
CASSRIAGQGRTWDMNTEAFF
>TRBV6-2/TRBV6-3|few|TRBJ1-2
CASRFTGTGYGYTF
>TRBV12-3/TRBV12-4|many|TRBJ2-3
CASSLELAGTTASTDTQYF
>TRBV7-9|many|TRBJ2-5
CASSFRTGQETQYF
>TRBV7-3|many|TRBJ2-3
CASSSGQGASTDTQYF
>TRBV5-6|many|TRBJ1-3
CASSLALGGLGNTIYF
>TRBV30|many|TRBJ1-6
CAWMGQGISPLHF
>TRBV30|many|TRBJ1-5
CAWSAGSVGNQPQHF
>TRBV28|many|TRBJ2-1
CASRRSSYNEQFF
>TRBV7-9|many|TRBJ2-3
CASSLRTRRGTDTQYF
>TRBV20-1|many|TRBJ2-1
CSARDPSGRVNEQFF
>TRBV29-1|few|TRBJ1-1
CSGQGARAPTEAFF
>TRBV5-5|few|TRBJ2-1
CASSLVRALPYNEQFF
>TRBV12-3/TRBV12-4|.|TRBJ1-1
CASSPRQHEAFF
>TRBV7-9|many|TRBJ2-7
CASSPPLLGTASYEQYF
>TRBV7-9|many|TRBJ2-7
CASSSPPGTSGSMAYEQYF
>TRBV12-3/TRBV12-4|few|TRBJ2-4
CASRPVGKNIQYF
>TRBV19|few|TRBJ1-2
CASSGQTRRYGYTF
>TRBV29-1|.|TRBJ2-5
CSVDRDRGETQYF
>TRBV20-1|many|TRBJ2-1
CSASGPGARGNEQFF
>TRBV19|.|TRBJ1-4
CVSSRSGTSREKLFF